This record covers a single TCR beta chain. Germline values: CDR1 SGHAT, CDR2 FQNNGV. The junction had 11 bases not matched to a gene; V was cut back by 5 bases and J by 3 bases. The CDR3 is made up of 16 amino acids. TCRdb keeps only in-frame clones here, not all; method: immunoSEQ multiplex PCR. The table lists about 180,000 clones, 75% to 90% of them singletons, with about 17% in the top ten. The data were taken from a study of cytomegalovirus exposure and HLA in healthy donors. The receptor's source is a man aged 18 to 29 in good health and CMV-seropositive. The chain carries TRBV11-2 and TRBJ1-2; TRBD1 aligns across 8 bases. Sequencing was performed on PBMCs. CDR3 bases: TGTGCCAGCAGCACTGGGACAGGTCGAATGGACTATGGCTACACCTTC. Residues: CASSTGTGRMDYGYTF.